Shown below are 11 T cell receptor beta chains from a single sample sequenced in a study of blood T cell repertoires in COVID-19. The protocol was immunoSEQ multiplex PCR, while the TCRdb copy is restricted to in-frame clones and leaves out a portion. The sample contains some 200,000 clones, just over 85% of which appear only once. The sample consisted of PBMCs or T cells enriched from blood (not recorded which). Source of these receptors: a woman between 40 and 50 years old with acute COVID-19.

The chain employs TRBV7-9 and TRBJ1-6; the match to TRBD1 covers 7 bases. J was trimmed by 6 bases and V by 5 bases; bases with no gene match: 7. Germline CDR1 reads SEHNR; CDR2 reads FQNEAQ (reference sequence). The CDR3 has 15 residues. CDR3 sequence: CASSEPGQTNSPLHF. CDR3 coding DNA: TGTGCCAGCAGCGAACCGGGACAGACTAATTCACCCCTCCACTTT. Combining the CDR3 with reference TRBV7-9 and TRBJ1-6 gives the whole variable domain DTGVSQNPRHKITKRGQNVTFRCDPISEHNRLYWYRQTLGQGPEFLTYFQNEAQLEKSRLLSDRFSAERPKGSFSTLEIQRTEQGDSAMYLCASSEPGQTNSPLHFGNGTRLTVT.

The chain is built from TRBV4-2 and TRBJ2-7, with 8 nucleotides matching TRBD1. This CDR3 contains 15 residues. In germline, CDR1 is LGHNA, CDR2 YNFKEQ. V lost 2 bases, J lost 3 bases, and 6 bases stayed unmatched. The CDR3 protein is CASSQFHGTGYEQYV. In nucleotides, the CDR3 is TGTGCCAGCAGCCAATTCCATGGGACAGGCTACGAGCAGTACGTC.

The rearrangement uses TRBV28 and TRBJ1-1, with a tentative D call TRBD1 (6 bases). The CDR3 has 15 residues. Germline V CDR1 and CDR2: MDHEN, SYDVKM. V lost 3 bases, J lost 3 bases, and 14 bases lay in between. The DNA for the CDR3 is TGTGCCAGCAGTTTCGGGGGGCGACTAGACACTGAAGCTTTCTTT. Amino acids: CASSFGGRLDTEAFF. The full variable domain, completed using reference TRBV28 and TRBJ1-1, is DVKVTQSSRYLVKRTGEKVFLECVQDMDHENMFWYRQDPGLGLRLIYFSYDVKMKEKGDIPEGYSVSREKKERFSLILESASTNQTSMYLCASSFGGRLDTEAFFGQGTRLTVV.

The chain couples TRBV9 to TRBJ2-3, with D tentatively TRBD2 (5 bases). CDR1 is SGDLS and CDR2 is YYNGEE in the germline V gene. The CDR3 is 13 residues long. V lost 2 bases to trimming and J lost 1 base, with 5 bases between them. The CDR3 nucleotides are TGTGCCAGCAGCGTGAGGGGCACAGATACGCAGTATTTT. Protein product: CASSVRGTDTQYF. Combining the CDR3 with reference TRBV9 and TRBJ2-3 gives the whole variable domain DSGVTQTPKHLITATGQRVTLRCSPRSGDLSVYWYQQSLDQGLQFLIQYYNGEERAKGNILERFSAQQFPDLHSELNLSSLELGDSALYFCASSVRGTDTQYFGPGTRLTVL.

The chain has TRBV6-1 and TRBJ2-1; D possibly corresponds to TRBD2 (5 bases). The CDR3 length is 15 residues. Germline V gives CDR1 MNHNS, CDR2 SASEGT. V lost 0 bases to trimming and J lost 10 bases, with 16 bases between them. The CDR3 sequence: CASSEALTIPGEQFF. The CDR3 DNA is TGTGCCAGCAGTGAAGCGCTGACTATCCCGGGCGAGCAGTTCTTC.

This clone appeared once. The DNA for the CDR3 is TGTGCCAGCACTAGGAGAGCCACAGATACGCAGTATTTT. Amino acids: CASTRRATDTQYF. The J gene is TRBJ2-3, the V gene TRBV21-1; the table names TRBD2, a call not compared with the DNA. TRBV21-1 is shown as a pseudogene. The CDR3 is made up of 13 amino acids.

The chain couples TRBV9 to TRBJ1-2; D possibly corresponds to TRBD1 (6 bases). The CDR3 extends over 15 amino acids. With 0 bases removed from V and 4 bases from J, the gap between germline ends came to 13 bases. In germline, CDR1 is SGDLS, CDR2 YYNGEE. CDR3 region: CASSVVQGMGYGYTF. In DNA, the CDR3 is TGTGCCAGCAGCGTAGTCCAGGGGATGGGCTATGGCTACACCTTC. The entire variable domain, with the rest obtained from reference TRBV9 and TRBJ1-2, is as follows: DSGVTQTPKHLITATGQRVTLRCSPRSGDLSVYWYQQSLDQGLQFLIQYYNGEERAKGNILERFSAQQFPDLHSELNLSSLELGDSALYFCASSVVQGMGYGYTFGSGTRLTVV.

This clone has a handful of counts. Additional DNA sequences in this sample encode the identical CDR3. This chain uses TRBV9 with TRBJ1-6; 10 nucleotides line up with TRBD1. Germline lookup yields CDR1 SGDLS and CDR2 YYNGEE. The CDR3 length is 15 residues. V shed 4 bases, J shed 7 bases, and the junction held 5 bases outside the gene matches. The CDR3 DNA reads TGTGCCAGCAGCCCGGGACAGGGGAAAAATTCACCCCTCCACTTT. Its protein product is CASSPGQGKNSPLHF.

The V gene is TRBV14, the J gene TRBJ2-5, with D possibly matching TRBD2 (5 bases). The ends were cut back, 5 bases at V and 1 base at J, with 17 bases in the middle. This CDR3 has 16 residues. Germline V CDR1 and CDR2: SGHDN, FVKESK. The DNA for the CDR3 is TGTGCCAGCAGCGAAACGGTGGACTTAGTCCAAGAGACCCAGTACTTC. Residues: CASSETVDLVQETQYF.

This clone showed up just a few times. V usage is TRBV2 and J usage is TRBJ2-2; D may be TRBD1 (6 bases). The CDR3 length is 14 residues. Germline CDR1 and CDR2: SNHLY and FYNNEI. V was trimmed by 6 bases and J by 3 bases, leaving 11 bases between them. The DNA of the CDR3 is TGTGCCAGCAGAACGACAGGCTACACCGGGGAGCTGTTTTTT. This encodes CASRTTGYTGELFF.

The chain combines TRBV2 with TRBJ2-1; TRBD2 aligns across 12 bases. This CDR3 comprises 15 residues. The V gene end was trimmed by 3 bases and the J gene end by 8 bases; junction bases not matched to a gene: 5. Germline CDR1 is SNHLY and CDR2 is FYNNEI. This CDR3 is CASSETTSGGYEQFF. For the CDR3, the DNA is TGTGCCAGCAGTGAGACGACTAGCGGGGGATATGAGCAGTTCTTC.